The 12 T cell receptor beta chains given below trace back to one sample, sequenced in a study of identical twins. TCRdb analysed the 5' RACE reads with MiXCR anew, one entry per CDR3 protein. This sample yields approximately 600,000 distinct CDR3 sequences, of which around 7.4% are seen a single time; less than 2% belongs to the top ten. The sample also formed part of further work on yellow fever vaccine responses in identical twins.

Material: PBMCs. The receptor source for this set is a woman aged 18-29 years in good health.

Worth noting for this clonotype: A much bigger clone sits one base away, suggesting this may be a read error. CDR3 amino acids: CARTATGGTDTQYF. In nucleotides, the CDR3 is TGTGCCCGCACCGCGACAGGAGGCACAGATACGCAGTATTTT. V usage is TRBV6-1 and J usage is TRBJ2-3; perhaps TRBD1 as D (6 bases). This CDR3 region has 14 residues. Trimming pared 11 bases from V and 1 base from J, leaving 16 bases between. Germline V gene sequence: CDR1 MNHNS, CDR2 SASEGT.

The chain uses TRBV6-5 and TRBJ2-5; D is uncertain. Looked up from germline, CDR1 is MNHEY and CDR2 is SVGAGI. V was shortened by 0 bases and J by 5 bases, with 13 bases between the two germline ends. CDR3 length equals 15 residues. CDR3 bases: TGTGCCAGCAGTTACTCGATAGGGCCCCAGGAGACCCAGTACTTC. Protein sequence: CASSYSIGPQETQYF.

In this sample, this clonotype turned up many times. This sequence joins TRBV12-3 or TRBV12-4 and TRBJ2-2; D possibly uses TRBD1 or TRBD2 (5 bases each). The CDR3 contains 14 residues. The V end lost 1 base, the J end lost 3 bases, and 6 bases lay between the germline ends. The DNA of the CDR3 is TGTGCCAGCAGTTTAGGGGACCACACCGGGGAGCTGTTTTTT. This translates into CASSLGDHTGELFF.

There are a few counts of this clonotype. The J gene is TRBJ2-1, the V gene TRBV24-1, with TRBD1 as a possible D gene (7 bases). The germline V gene encodes CDR1 KGHDR and CDR2 SFDVKD. The V and J ends lost 0 bases and 3 bases respectively, with 11 bases between them. There are 16 residues in the CDR3. This chain's CDR3 is CATSDLSQGGYNEQFF. The CDR3 region has the DNA TGTGCCACCAGTGATTTGTCCCAGGGGGGCTACAATGAGCAGTTCTTC.

The rearrangement uses TRBV4-2 and TRBJ2-7; the D is unclear. V gave up 0 bases and J gave up 5 bases, with 2 bases separating them. CDR1 is LGHNA, CDR2 YNFKEQ, per germline. This CDR3 has 11 residues. The CDR3 DNA follows: TGTGCCAGCAGCCAAGATGACGAGCAGTACTTC. Its translation is CASSQDDEQYF.

This clonotype was detected only a few times. V is TRBV12-3 or TRBV12-4 and J is TRBJ2-3, with TRBD2 matching over 7 bases. This CDR3 is built from 14 residues. Trimming at V came to 1 base and at J to 3 bases, leaving 1 base not matched to a gene. The CDR3 here is CASSLVLATDTQYF. CDR3 sequence (DNA): TGTGCCAGCAGTTTAGTACTAGCGACAGATACGCAGTATTTT.

This clonotype was detected only a few times. The rearrangement joins TRBV5-1 to TRBJ2-5, with D unclear. Germline assignment: CDR1 SGHRS and CDR2 YFSETQ. The CDR3 spans 13 residues. V was cut by 2 bases and J by 5 bases, with 10 bases left in between. This CDR3 reads CASSFGPRETQYF. The CDR3 DNA reads as TGCGCCAGCAGCTTCGGGCCCAGGGAGACCCAGTACTTC.

This clonotype was recorded many times. The chain employs TRBV6-5 and TRBJ2-1; D is unresolved. V was shortened by 2 bases and J by 4 bases, with 12 bases between the two germline ends. Germline CDR1 and CDR2: MNHEY and SVGAGI. The CDR3 sequence is 15 residues long. CDR3 sequence reads: CASSYGMELYNEQFF. The CDR3 DNA is TGTGCCAGCAGTTACGGTATGGAGCTATACAATGAGCAGTTCTTC.

The V call is TRBV7-9, the J call TRBJ2-2; D may be TRBD1 or TRBD2 (5 bases each). The ends were cut back, 7 bases at V and 6 bases at J, with 21 bases in the middle. The germline V gene has CDR1 SEHNR and CDR2 FQNEAQ (reference sequence). The CDR3 has 16 amino acids. CDR3 sequence (DNA): TGTGCCAGCACCCAGAGAGGGCAGGGAAGCGCCGGGGAGCTGTTTTTT. Its protein is CASTQRGQGSAGELFF. The variable domain in full, with the rest retrieved from reference TRBV7-9 and TRBJ2-2, is DTGVSQNPRHKITKRGQNVTFRCDPISEHNRLYWYRQTLGQGPEFLTYFQNEAQLEKSRLLSDRFSAERPKGSFSTLEIQRTEQGDSAMYLCASTQRGQGSAGELFFGEGSRLTVL.

This clonotype was counted a few times. The V gene is TRBV5-1, the J gene TRBJ2-2; no firm D call. CDR1 is SGHRS and CDR2 is YFSETQ in the germline V gene. The CDR3 covers 14 residues. Trimming removed 4 bases from V and 7 bases from J, with 14 bases in between. The CDR3 sequence is CASSVWSDGGELFF. The CDR3 DNA is TGCGCCAGCAGCGTGTGGAGTGACGGCGGGGAGCTGTTTTTT.

This clonotype was counted ten times or more. V usage is TRBV12-3 or TRBV12-4 and J usage is TRBJ2-1; D is unresolved. Trimming cost V 3 bases and J 6 bases, with 12 bases left between them. This CDR3 has 14 amino acids. In DNA, the CDR3 is TGTGCCAGCAGTTTGTCCTTAAGCCCCAATGAGCAGTTCTTC. Protein: CASSLSLSPNEQFF.

This clonotype was seen at least ten times. V gene TRBV27 combines with J gene TRBJ2-1, with D possibly being TRBD1 (6 bases). The CDR3 is made up of 15 amino acids. The germline CDR1 and CDR2 sequences are MNHEY and SMNVEV (reference sequence). The V end lost 6 bases, the J end lost 8 bases, and 20 bases lay between the germline ends. CDR3 sequence: CASRVWGPEYYEQFF. Here the CDR3 DNA reads TGTGCCAGCAGAGTATGGGGGCCGGAGTATTATGAGCAGTTCTTC.